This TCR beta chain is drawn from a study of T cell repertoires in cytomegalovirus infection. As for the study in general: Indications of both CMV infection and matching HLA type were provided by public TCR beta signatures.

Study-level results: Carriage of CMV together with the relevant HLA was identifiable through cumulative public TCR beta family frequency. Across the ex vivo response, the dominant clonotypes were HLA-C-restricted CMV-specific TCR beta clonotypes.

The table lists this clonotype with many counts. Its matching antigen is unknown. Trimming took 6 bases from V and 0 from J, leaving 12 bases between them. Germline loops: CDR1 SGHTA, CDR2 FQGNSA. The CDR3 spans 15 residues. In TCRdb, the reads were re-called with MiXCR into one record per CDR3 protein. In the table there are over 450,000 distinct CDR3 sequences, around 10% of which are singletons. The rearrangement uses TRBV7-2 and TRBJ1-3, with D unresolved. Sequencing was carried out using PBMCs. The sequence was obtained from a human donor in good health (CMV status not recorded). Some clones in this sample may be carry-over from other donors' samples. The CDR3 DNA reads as TGTGCCAGCAGTTCCGGTTCGAACTCTGGAAACACCATATATTTT. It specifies CASSSGSNSGNTIYF.